This entry lists 22 T cell receptor beta chains sequenced from one sample in a study of somatic mutations in cytotoxic T cells in rheumatoid arthritis. Profiled with immunoSEQ multiplex PCR; TCRdb holds only in-frame clones, not every one. Of 3,500 to 5,000 clones listed, roughly 78% are singletons. Sequences were obtained from CD8+ T cells sorted from blood. These receptors all stem from a woman between 55 and 75 years old with rheumatoid arthritis.

This clone came up a few times. This chain uses TRBV7-3 with TRBJ2-5; 10 positions match TRBD2. Germline V gene lookup returns CDR1 SGHTA and CDR2 FQGTGA. The CDR3 is 17 residues long. After removal of 1 base from V and 4 bases from J, the junction contained 9 bases not matched to a gene. CDR3 sequence: CASSLIASGGFGETQYF. The CDR3 DNA follows: TGTGCCAGCAGCTTAATAGCTAGCGGGGGATTTGGAGAGACCCAGTACTTC.

The V and J genes are TRBV2 and TRBJ2-6, with D uncertain. This CDR3 has 19 residues. Deletions cut 5 bases from V and 5 bases from J, with 25 bases between. Germline V gene lookup returns CDR1 SNHLY and CDR2 FYNNEI. This CDR3 is CASSQVHYRLQSRANVLTF. Written as DNA, the CDR3 is TGTGCCAGCAGTCAGGTACATTACCGATTACAAAGTCGGGCCAACGTCCTGACTTTC. Full variable domain (outside the CDR3, taken from reference TRBV2 and TRBJ2-6): EPEVTQTPSHQVTQMGQEVILRCVPISNHLYFYWYRQILGQKVEFLVSFYNNEISEKSEIFDDQFSVERPDGSNFTLKIRSTKLEDSAMYFCASSQVHYRLQSRANVLTFGAGSRLTVL.

This CDR3 reads CASSQDPLQSEAFF. CDR3 coding DNA: TGCGCCAGCAGCCAAGACCCGCTCCAGTCTGAAGCTTTCTTT. The rearrangement links TRBV4-1 to TRBJ1-1; D not certain. The CDR3 runs 14 residues. The germline CDR1 and CDR2 sequences are MGHRA and YSYEKL. The V gene lost 0 bases and the J gene lost 6 bases, with 11 bases spanning the gap.

V is TRBV6-5 and J is TRBJ2-7; possible D gene TRBD2, 5 bases. This CDR3 contains 15 residues. Per germline, CDR1 MNHEY and CDR2 SVGAGI. The V end was cut by 6 bases, the J end by 3 bases, with 18 bases between. CDR3 sequence: CASRPRGLGYYEQYF. CDR3 nucleotide sequence: TGTGCCAGCAGGCCCCGGGGTTTGGGTTACTACGAGCAGTACTTC.

The rearrangement links TRBV27 to TRBJ2-2, with TRBD2 identical over 10 bases. Germline-derived CDR1 and CDR2 are MNHEY and SMNVEV (reference sequence). The CDR3 is 14 amino acids. With V trimmed by 7 bases and J by 8 bases, 7 bases remained unmatched. The CDR3 region is CASKVGTSVGELFF. The CDR3 nucleotides read TGTGCCAGCAAAGTCGGGACTAGCGTAGGGGAGCTGTTTTTT.

V gene TRBV5-1 combines with J gene TRBJ1-1; D is perhaps TRBD1 (5 bases). Germline values: CDR1 SGHRS, CDR2 YFSETQ. This CDR3 has 13 residues. Trimming removed 3 bases at V and 7 bases at J, with 13 bases between. The CDR3 reads CASSWGGGIEAFF. Here the CDR3 DNA reads TGCGCCAGCAGCTGGGGGGGAGGCATTGAAGCTTTCTTT.

The chain joins TRBV11-2 to TRBJ2-7, with 7 nucleotides matching TRBD1. The CDR3 runs to 13 residues. From germline, CDR1 is SGHAT and CDR2 FQNNGV. J lost 4 bases, V lost 6 bases, and 6 bases had no gene match. CDR3 in DNA: TGTGCCAGCAGTTACGGGACAGCTTACGAGCAGTACGTC. It yields the protein CASSYGTAYEQYV.

The chain links TRBV2 to TRBJ2-3, with TRBD2 identical over 9 bases. The CDR3 contains 14 residues. The germline CDR1 and CDR2 sequences are SNHLY and FYNNEI. J lost 4 bases, V lost 6 bases, and 5 bases had no gene match. The CDR3: CASSDLAGSDTQYF. As DNA, the CDR3 is TGTGCCAGCAGCGACCTAGCGGGGTCAGATACGCAGTATTTT.

This clone has only a few counts. The CDR3 spells CASSLSSQANSGNTIYF. Written as DNA, the CDR3 is TGCGCCAGCAGCTTGTCATCCCAGGCGAATTCTGGAAACACCATATATTTT. This sequence joins TRBV5-1 and TRBJ1-3; unclear D gene. This CDR3 region has 17 residues. Germline loops: CDR1 SGHRS, CDR2 YFSETQ. V lost 1 base and J lost 1, with 15 bases in between.

The rearrangement joins TRBV6-1 to TRBJ2-7; the D is unclear. Trimming took 7 bases from V and 5 from J, leaving 12 bases between them. This CDR3 comprises 12 residues. Germline CDR1 and CDR2: MNHNS and SASEGT. DNA for the CDR3: TGTGCCAGCATGTACAGCCCCGACGAGCAGTACTTC. Encoded protein: CASMYSPDEQYF.

The genes are TRBV6-4 and TRBJ2-3; D call uncertain. Germline CDR1 and CDR2: MRHNA and SNTAGT. V was clipped by 2 bases and J by 0 bases, with 12 bases between them. The CDR3 extends over 16 amino acids. The DNA for the CDR3 is TGTGCCAGCAGTGACACCGACAAATCTAGCACAGATACGCAGTATTTT. It is translated as CASSDTDKSSTDTQYF.

The chain is built from TRBV7-9 and TRBJ2-3; TRBD1 matches at 7 bases. Germline V CDR1 and CDR2: SEHNR, FQNEAQ (reference sequence). This CDR3 is 16 amino acids long. Trimming at V came to 2 bases and at J to 1 base, leaving 6 bases not matched to a gene. CDR3 DNA: TGTGCCAGCAGCTTAACAGACAGGGCGGGCACAGATACGCAGTATTTT. Translated, it gives CASSLTDRAGTDTQYF.

This clone has just one count. This chain uses TRBV5-1 with TRBJ2-7; 10 bases align to TRBD1. Trimming removed 4 bases from V and 6 bases from J; junction bases left unmatched: 7. Germline V CDR1 and CDR2: SGHRS, YFSETQ. The CDR3 is made up of 14 amino acids. The CDR3 loop is CASSQGQGLSEQYF. The DNA for the CDR3 is TGCGCCAGCAGCCAGGGACAGGGGTTAAGCGAGCAGTACTTC.

The chain recombines TRBV5-4 with TRBJ2-7, with no clear D. CDR3 length: 12 residues. Germline loops: CDR1 SGHNT, CDR2 YYREEE (reference sequence). V shed 0 bases and J shed 3 bases, with 4 bases lying between them. Here the CDR3 reads CASSLEDYEQYV. The CDR3 region has the DNA TGTGCCAGCAGCTTGGAGGACTACGAGCAGTACGTC.

The gene calls are TRBV6-4 and TRBJ2-3; 8 bases are shared with TRBD2. Germline CDR1 and CDR2: MRHNA and SNTAGT. Trimming cost V 2 bases and J 4 bases; bases outside gene matches: 8. CDR3 size: 16 residues. The CDR3 region is CASSDSSGDGADTQYF. Here the CDR3 DNA reads TGTGCCAGCAGTGACAGTAGCGGGGATGGCGCAGATACGCAGTATTTT.

The chain combines TRBV7-8 with TRBJ1-4; 7 bases align to TRBD1. This CDR3 comprises 16 residues. CDR1 and CDR2 (germline): SGHVS, FQNEAQ. J was trimmed by 4 bases and V by 1 base; bases with no gene match: 6. CDR3 sequence (DNA): TGTGCCAGCAGCTTAGTGGCCGCAGGGGGTAATGAAAAACTGTTTTTT. Residues: CASSLVAAGGNEKLFF.

The genes are TRBV11-3 and TRBJ2-5, with D possibly TRBD1 on 6 matching bases. Germline CDR1 and CDR2: SGHNT and YENEEA. The CDR3 length is 16 residues. V was pared by 1 base and J by 9 bases, with 21 bases between. The CDR3 DNA reads TGTGCCAGCAGCTTAGCTCCCCACGACAGGCGCCCTGCCCAGTACTTC. It specifies CASSLAPHDRRPAQYF.

This rearrangement joins TRBV12-5 to TRBJ1-5; D call uncertain. The CDR3 is 14 residues long. Germline V lookup: CDR1 LGHNT, CDR2 FRNRAP. The V and J ends lost 3 bases and 5 bases respectively, with 11 bases between them. Here the CDR3 reads CASGFGQKHQPQHF. The CDR3 bases are TGTGCTAGTGGTTTTGGGCAGAAACATCAGCCCCAGCATTTT.

The rearrangement joins TRBV27 to TRBJ1-1; D is uncertain. The V gene's germline CDR1 is MNHEY and CDR2 SMNVEV (reference sequence). The CDR3 loop spans 13 amino acids. V was clipped by 4 bases and J by 4 bases, with 10 bases between them. The CDR3 nucleotides are TGTGCCAGCAGTTCCGGGATGACCACTGAAGCTTTCTTT. Residues: CASSSGMTTEAFF.

This clone was seen just once. The rearrangement links TRBV7-8 to TRBJ2-2, with TRBD1 matching 7 bases. V was clipped by 5 bases and J by 5 bases; unmatched bases: 11. CDR1 is SGHVS and CDR2 is FQNEAQ in the germline V gene. The CDR3 runs to 16 residues. CDR3 protein: CASSPRQGSGTGELFF. The CDR3 bases are TGTGCCAGCAGCCCACGACAGGGTTCCGGGACCGGGGAGCTGTTTTTT.

The V and J genes are TRBV18 and TRBJ2-7; the D gene is possibly TRBD1 (6 bases). Per germline, CDR1 KGHSH and CDR2 LQKENI. The length of the CDR3 is 14 residues. Trimming shortened V by 2 bases and J by 2 bases, and 10 bases separated the two germline ends. CDR3 sequence (DNA): TGTGCCAGCTCACCAACCGACAGGCCCTACGAGCAGTACTTC. Protein: CASSPTDRPYEQYF.

CDR3 protein: CASSFIQGSDSYTF. Written as DNA, the CDR3 is TGTGCCAGCAGTTTTATCCAGGGTAGTGATAGCTACACCTTC. The rearrangement links TRBV28 to TRBJ1-2, with D perhaps matching TRBD1 (5 bases). V lost 3 bases to trimming and J lost 9 bases, with 17 bases between them. The germline V gene has CDR1 MDHEN and CDR2 SYDVKM. This CDR3 has 14 residues.